A selection of T cell receptor beta chains follows, all from one sample in a study of T cells in Graves' hyperthyroidism and ophthalmopathy. Each CDR3 protein is one row after TCRdb ran MiXCR on the multiplex PCR reads. The table has about 660,000 distinct CDR3 sequences, just under 45% seen once. What was sequenced was peripheral blood or thyroid tissue (not recorded which). These receptors were collected from an adult man with Graves' disease, either hyperthyroidism or ophthalmopathy (not recorded which). Each CDR3 is given with its conserved first and last residue. Fields, in order: J gene, V gene, D gene, clone size, CDR3 protein, CDR3 DNA. The D gene is left open where the match is weak. For some rows the clone size is stated as once, few or many, or as a class when expanded; others skip it.

j_call: TRBJ1-6
v_call: TRBV6-5
d_call: NA
clone_size: NA
cdr3_aa: CASSSNRGRSYNSPLHF
cdr3_nt: TGTGCCAGCAGTTCTAACCGGGGTCGTTCCTATAATTCACCCCTCCACTTT

j_call: TRBJ1-5
v_call: TRBV20-1
d_call: TRBD1
clone_size: NA
cdr3_aa: CSASLDRPNQPQHF
cdr3_nt: TGCAGTGCTAGCCTGGACAGGCCTAATCAGCCCCAGCATTTT

j_call: TRBJ1-2
v_call: TRBV24-1
d_call: NA
clone_size: once
cdr3_aa: CATSEPGATGYTF
cdr3_nt: TGTGCCACCAGTGAACCGGGGGCTACTGGCTACACCTTC

j_call: TRBJ1-2
v_call: TRBV5-1
d_call: NA
clone_size: few
cdr3_aa: CASSLTQGNGYTF
cdr3_nt: TGCGCCAGCAGCTTGACACAGGGAAATGGCTACACCTTC

j_call: TRBJ1-1
v_call: TRBV29-1
d_call: NA
clone_size: NA
cdr3_aa: CSVVQQGGTEAFF
cdr3_nt: TGCAGCGTTGTCCAACAGGGAGGCACTGAAGCTTTCTTT

j_call: TRBJ1-2
v_call: TRBV29-1
d_call: NA
clone_size: NA
cdr3_aa: CSGGRGGYTF
cdr3_nt: TGCAGCGGGGGGCGGGGGGGCTACACCTTC

j_call: TRBJ1-5
v_call: TRBV19
d_call: TRBD1
clone_size: NA
cdr3_aa: CASTPGQWHNQPQHF
cdr3_nt: TGTGCCAGTACCCCGGGACAGTGGCACAATCAGCCCCAGCATTTT

j_call: TRBJ1-6
v_call: TRBV14
d_call: NA
clone_size: NA
cdr3_aa: CASSRGDEINSPLHF
cdr3_nt: TGTGCCAGCTCACGGGGGGACGAAATTAATTCACCCCTCCACTTT

j_call: TRBJ1-1
v_call: TRBV7-9
d_call: TRBD1
clone_size: NA
cdr3_aa: CASSLAGGIMNTEAFF
cdr3_nt: TGTGCCAGCAGCTTAGCAGGGGGCATAATGAACACTGAAGCTTTCTTT

j_call: TRBJ1-1
v_call: TRBV5-1
d_call: TRBD1
clone_size: many
cdr3_aa: CASSRTGATEAFF
cdr3_nt: TGCGCCAGCAGCCGGACAGGGGCCACTGAAGCTTTCTTT

j_call: TRBJ2-7
v_call: TRBV20-1
d_call: NA
clone_size: many
cdr3_aa: CSARRGPYEQYF
cdr3_nt: TGCAGTGCTCGCCGAGGGCCCTACGAGCAGTACTTC